This is a list of T cell receptor beta chains from one sample in a study of CD8 T cells in ankylosing spondylitis. TCRdb reprocessed the 5' RACE reads via MiXCR and lists one record per CDR3 protein. The sample consists of around 430,000 distinct CDR3 sequences, 17% of them appearing once. The sequencing sample was made of blood, either unsorted or a sorted T cell fraction (not recorded which). Receptor source: a male donor with ankylosing spondylitis. Both conserved end residues are part of each CDR3. D genes are given only for firm matches. Part of the rows lack a size; the others show once, few, many or a class for expanded clones.

v_call	j_call	d_call	clone_size	cdr3_aa	cdr3_nt
TRBV20-1	TRBJ2-7	TRBD1	-	CSATAGTGTYEQYF	TGCAGTGCTACGGCCGGGACAGGAACCTACGAGCAGTACTTC
TRBV11-2	TRBJ2-6	-	-	CASNRAGSGANVLTF	TGTGCCAGCAACAGGGCCGGCTCTGGGGCCAACGTCCTGACTTTC
TRBV20-1	TRBJ2-5	-	-	CSARLGSGHQETQYF	TGCAGTGCTAGGTTAGGTAGCGGACACCAAGAGACCCAGTACTTC
TRBV28	TRBJ2-3	-	few	CASTAGLDTQYF	TGTGCCAGCACCGCGGGCCTTGATACGCAGTATTTT
TRBV7-8	TRBJ2-5	TRBD2	-	CASSSYGAGGRETQYF	TGTGCCAGCAGCTCATATGGGGCGGGGGGGCGAGAGACCCAGTACTTC
TRBV12-5	TRBJ1-5	-	few	CASQSRNNQPQHF	TGTGCTAGTCAAAGTAGGAACAATCAGCCCCAGCATTTT
TRBV7-2	TRBJ2-1	-	many	CASSGPVDEQFF	TGTGCCAGCAGCGGGCCCGTCGATGAGCAGTTCTTC
TRBV7-2	TRBJ1-2	-	-	CASSLVGLYGYTF	TGTGCCAGCAGCTTAGTGGGTCTCTACGGCTACACCTTC
TRBV20-1	TRBJ1-2	TRBD1	few	CSAREGWGQGAKGGGYTF	TGCAGTGCTAGGGAAGGTTGGGGACAGGGGGCCAAGGGTGGTGGCTACACCTTC
TRBV5-1	TRBJ2-7	-	few	CASSVTATMDEQYF	TGCGCCAGCAGCGTGACGGCAACGATGGACGAGCAGTACTTC
TRBV12-3/TRBV12-4	TRBJ2-5	TRBD2	few	CASSFRLAGGETQYF	TGTGCCAGCAGTTTTCGCCTAGCGGGGGGGGAGACCCAGTACTTC
TRBV20-1	TRBJ2-1	-	-	CSLGLAHYNEQFF	TGCAGTCTGGGGCTAGCGCACTACAATGAGCAGTTCTTC
TRBV6-1	TRBJ1-4	-	few	CASSESRGGRTNEKLFF	TGTGCCAGCAGTGAATCGCGGGGGGGGAGAACTAATGAAAAACTGTTTTTT
TRBV24-1	TRBJ2-3	-	many	CATSDAAAALTDTQYF	TGTGCCACCAGTGACGCTGCAGCGGCCCTCACAGATACGCAGTATTTT
TRBV6-2/TRBV6-3	TRBJ2-1	TRBD2	-	CASSPTGLAVGSSSYNEQFF	TGTGCCAGCAGCCCCACGGGACTAGCGGTAGGGAGTAGCTCCTACAATGAGCAGTTCTTC
TRBV6-1	TRBJ1-1	TRBD1	-	CASSPRTGVYTEAFF	TGTGCCAGCAGTCCCCGGACAGGAGTTTACACTGAAGCTTTCTTT
TRBV9	TRBJ1-3	-	-	CASSVGTPGNTIYF	TGTGCCAGCAGCGTAGGGACACCCGGAAACACCATATATTTT
TRBV6-1	TRBJ2-1	TRBD1	-	CASRMGQSYNEQFF	TGTGCCAGCAGGATGGGACAGTCCTACAATGAGCAGTTCTTC
TRBV11-3	TRBJ2-1	-	few	CASCARGRGHEQFF	TGTGCCAGCTGCGCGCGCGGGCGGGGGCATGAGCAGTTCTTC
TRBV7-9	TRBJ2-7	-	-	CASSPGPGQAYEQYF	TGTGCCAGCAGTCCCGGGCCGGGGCAGGCCTACGAGCAGTACTTC
TRBV27	TRBJ1-4	-	few	CASRKAGYEKLFF	TGTGCCAGCAGGAAGGCAGGGTATGAAAAACTGTTTTTT
TRBV20-1	TRBJ1-5	TRBD1	-	CSARTGENSNQPQHF	TGCAGTGCCAGGACAGGGGAGAATAGCAATCAGCCCCAGCATTTT
TRBV5-1	TRBJ2-3	-	-	CASSLDGGFSTDTQYF	TGCGCCAGCAGCTTGGATGGGGGATTCAGCACAGATACGCAGTATTTT
TRBV9	TRBJ1-2	TRBD1	few	CASSRIGTGTSGYGYTF	TGTGCCAGCTCCCGAATAGGGACAGGGACGTCTGGCTATGGCTACACCTTC